The 32 T cell receptor beta chains below were found in one sample sequenced in a study of T cell changes during pregnancy in multiple sclerosis. Sequencing was performed with immunoSEQ multiplex PCR; in TCRdb, only in-frame clones are kept and a portion is missing. The sample lists approximately 44,000 clones, about 91% seen once, with about 0.48% in the top ten. Sequences were derived from CD4+ T cells from peripheral blood mononuclear cells, sampled in the second trimester of pregnancy. All receptors derive from a female donor in good health, enrolled as a control in a pregnancy study.

The chain is built from TRBV18 and TRBJ2-7, with D possibly TRBD1 on 5 matching bases. This CDR3 is built from 14 residues. Trimming shortened V by 3 bases and J by 2 bases, and 11 bases separated the two germline ends. In germline, CDR1 is KGHSH, CDR2 LQKENI. The CDR3 region has the DNA TGTGCCAGCTCACCCCAGGGTGCGGCCTACGAGCAGTACTTC. It translates to CASSPQGAAYEQYF.

The chain combines TRBV14 with TRBJ1-6, with a weak D call TRBD1 (6 bases). Trimming removed 4 bases at V and 9 bases at J, with 13 bases between. This CDR3 has 14 amino acids. Germline-derived CDR1 and CDR2 are SGHDN and FVKESK. The CDR3 sequence is CASSLGQSRSPLHF. The CDR3, as DNA: TGTGCCAGCAGCCTAGGACAGTCTCGTTCACCCCTCCACTTT.

V gene TRBV7-2 combines with J gene TRBJ2-2; D gene ambiguous. The CDR3 is made up of 16 amino acids. V shed 0 bases and J shed 0 bases, with 8 bases lying between them. Germline V CDR1 and CDR2: SGHTA, FQGNSA. CDR3 amino acids: CASSLASRSNTGELFF. CDR3 bases: TGTGCCAGCAGCTTAGCTTCGCGTTCGAACACCGGGGAGCTGTTTTTT.

The rearrangement joins TRBV5-6 to TRBJ2-5; the match to TRBD1 covers 7 bases. Germline CDR1 SGHDT, CDR2 YYEEEE. The length of the CDR3 is 16 residues. Trimming at V came to 0 bases and at J to 1 base, leaving 6 bases not matched to a gene. CDR3 sequence: CASSLGPGQIQETQYF. CDR3 nucleotides: TGTGCCAGCAGCTTGGGTCCGGGACAGATCCAAGAGACCCAGTACTTC.

The chain employs TRBV19 and TRBJ1-6, with 8 positions matching TRBD1. CDR3 length: 13 amino acids. Germline V lookup: CDR1 LNHDA, CDR2 SQIVND (reference sequence). The junction had 3 bases not matched to a gene; V was cut back by 4 bases and J by 10 bases. The CDR3 DNA is TGTGCCAGTAGTACACAGGGGGACTCACCCCTCCACTTT. As protein: CASSTQGDSPLHF.

This chain uses TRBV2 with TRBJ2-5, with D hard to call. The V gene's germline CDR1 is SNHLY and CDR2 FYNNEI. Trimming left V 1 base short and J 5 bases short, with 5 bases between. The CDR3 sequence is 12 residues long. The CDR3 coding sequence is TGTGCCAGCAGTGAAGTTCGGGAGACCCAGTACTTC. It codes for CASSEVRETQYF. Full variable domain (rest looked up from reference TRBV2 and TRBJ2-5): EPEVTQTPSHQVTQMGQEVILRCVPISNHLYFYWYRQILGQKVEFLVSFYNNEISEKSEIFDDQFSVERPDGSNFTLKIRSTKLEDSAMYFCASSEVRETQYFGPGTRLLVL.

The chain carries TRBV7-9 and TRBJ2-3, with 7 bases lining up with TRBD2. Losses at the gene ends were 3 bases for V and 2 bases for J; bases not matched to a gene: 2. The CDR3 contains 14 residues. Germline V gene sequence: CDR1 SEHNR, CDR2 FQNEAQ (reference sequence). CDR3 sequence: CASSFSGPTDTQYF. DNA of the CDR3: TGTGCCAGCAGCTTTAGCGGGCCCACAGATACGCAGTATTTT.

The chain is built from TRBV5-1 and TRBJ2-4; D is possibly TRBD1 (6 bases). This CDR3 is built from 16 residues. CDR1 and CDR2 (germline): SGHRS, YFSETQ. V lost 0 bases to trimming and J lost 1 base, with 11 bases between them. CDR3 region: CASSLGAGEAKNIQYF. CDR3 nucleotide sequence: TGCGCCAGCAGCTTGGGGGCAGGGGAGGCCAAAAACATTCAGTACTTC.

The V call is TRBV12-5, the J call TRBJ2-1; 9 nucleotides agree with TRBD2. The CDR3 covers 17 residues. CDR1 LGHNT and CDR2 FRNRAP come from the germline V gene. J lost 4 bases, V lost 2 bases, and 9 bases had no gene match. The CDR3 bases are TGTGCTAGTGGTTTGTTCATAGCGGGAGCGGGGTACAATGAGCAGTTCTTC. Protein: CASGLFIAGAGYNEQFF.

This sequence joins TRBV13 and TRBJ2-2; D possibly corresponds to TRBD2 (5 bases). Trimming stripped 1 base from V and 2 bases from J, with 8 bases between. Germline values: CDR1 PRHDT, CDR2 FYEKMQ (reference sequence). This CDR3 region has 15 residues. CDR3 protein: CASSLAGRNTGELFF. For the CDR3, the DNA is TGTGCCAGCAGCTTAGCGGGGAGAAACACCGGGGAGCTGTTTTTT.

The DNA for the CDR3 is TGCAGCCCCCGGGACTCTAGCACAGATACGCAGTATTTT. It codes for CSPRDSSTDTQYF. The rearrangement links TRBV29-1 to TRBJ2-3, with a tentative D call TRBD2 (6 bases). This CDR3 is built from 13 residues. Germline loops: CDR1 SQVTM, CDR2 ANQGSEA. The V end was cut by 8 bases, the J end by 0 bases, with 12 bases between.

The CDR3 loop reads CASSDLAGRDADTQYF. Written as DNA, the CDR3 is TGTGCCAGTAGTGACCTAGCGGGAAGGGATGCAGATACGCAGTATTTT. V and J are TRBV19 and TRBJ2-3; 9 nucleotides match TRBD2. This CDR3 comprises 16 residues. CDR1 is LNHDA and CDR2 is SQIVND in the germline V gene (reference sequence). J was trimmed by 4 bases and V by 5 bases; bases with no gene match: 10.

The chain carries TRBV9 and TRBJ2-7; 12 bases agree with TRBD2. With V trimmed by 4 bases and J by 3 bases, 2 bases remained unmatched. In germline, CDR1 is SGDLS, CDR2 YYNGEE. The CDR3 covers 14 residues. Here the CDR3 reads CASSLTSGGYEQYF. CDR3 coding DNA: TGTGCCAGCAGCTTGACTAGCGGGGGCTACGAGCAGTACTTC. The full variable domain, completed using reference TRBV9 and TRBJ2-7, is DSGVTQTPKHLITATGQRVTLRCSPRSGDLSVYWYQQSLDQGLQFLIQYYNGEERAKGNILERFSAQQFPDLHSELNLSSLELGDSALYFCASSLTSGGYEQYFGPGTRLTVT.

This chain connects TRBV19 to TRBJ2-2; 11 bases agree with TRBD2. With V trimmed by 4 bases and J by 2 bases, 6 bases remained unmatched. Per the germline V gene, CDR1 is LNHDA and CDR2 is SQIVND (reference sequence). The CDR3 runs 17 residues. This CDR3 reads CASSSSLAGGNTGELFF. The DNA of the CDR3 is TGTGCCAGTAGTAGCTCCCTAGCGGGGGGAAACACCGGGGAGCTGTTTTTT.

CDR3: CASSGRGGLNTEAFF. The DNA for the CDR3 is TGCGCCAGCAGCGGGAGGGGTGGGCTGAACACTGAAGCTTTCTTT. V is TRBV5-1 and J is TRBJ1-1; a possible D gene is TRBD1 (5 bases). Germline CDR1 reads SGHRS; CDR2 reads YFSETQ. The V end lost 4 bases, the J end lost 0 bases, and 13 bases lay between the germline ends. This CDR3 comprises 15 residues.

The chain carries TRBV7-2 and TRBJ2-1; TRBD1 matches 12 bases. Germline CDR1 SGHTA, CDR2 FQGNSA. The J segment lost 7 bases and the V segment lost 4 bases, leaving 5 bases of the junction unmatched. This CDR3 is built from 15 residues. The DNA of the CDR3 is TGTGCCAGCAGCTGGGGACAGGGGGCTTCGAATGAGCAGTTCTTC. Its protein is CASSWGQGASNEQFF.

The rearrangement links TRBV9 to TRBJ2-3; D possibly corresponds to TRBD2 (7 bases). V was trimmed by 0 bases and J by 5 bases, leaving 13 bases between them. The CDR3 is made up of 15 amino acids. In germline, CDR1 is SGDLS, CDR2 YYNGEE. CDR3 coding DNA: TGTGCCAGCAGCGTAGGAGGGGGGGAAGGAGATACGCAGTATTTT. It encodes CASSVGGGEGDTQYF.

The chain has TRBV7-9 and TRBJ2-2; 8 bases agree with TRBD2. V lost 8 bases and J lost 4; bases outside the gene matches: 12. The germline V gene encodes CDR1 SEHNR and CDR2 FQNEAQ (reference sequence). This CDR3 has 16 amino acids. CDR3 region: CASVWGAGEVTGELFF. CDR3 DNA: TGTGCCAGCGTCTGGGGAGCGGGAGAGGTCACCGGGGAGCTGTTTTTT.

The genes are TRBV2 and TRBJ2-5; no reliable D call. Germline CDR1 reads SNHLY; CDR2 reads FYNNEI. V was shortened by 10 bases and J by 2 bases, with 11 bases between the two germline ends. The CDR3 extends over 12 amino acids. The CDR3 region is CATALEQETQYF. For the CDR3, the DNA is TGTGCCACCGCGCTAGAACAAGAGACCCAGTACTTC.

This clone was counted between two and nine times. The gene calls are TRBV25-1 and TRBJ1-3; D unclear. V was cut by 6 bases and J by 4 bases, with 16 bases left in between. This CDR3 has 15 amino acids. In germline, CDR1 is MGHDK, CDR2 SYGVNS. The CDR3 protein is CASSATTLTGNTIYF. Written as DNA, the CDR3 is TGTGCCAGCAGCGCGACGACACTCACGGGAAACACCATATATTTT.

The chain combines TRBV5-4 with TRBJ1-2; D is perhaps TRBD1 (5 bases). Germline loops: CDR1 SGHNT, CDR2 YYREEE (reference sequence). The CDR3 has 15 amino acids. V lost 0 bases and J 4 bases, leaving 13 bases between the germline ends. In DNA form, the CDR3 reads TGTGCCAGCAGCTTGGGACAGCCGACCTCCTATGGCTACACCTTC. Its translation: CASSLGQPTSYGYTF.

The genes are TRBV2 and TRBJ2-5, with 9 bases lining up with TRBD2. J was trimmed by 5 bases and V by 4 bases; bases with no gene match: 5. From germline, CDR1 is SNHLY and CDR2 FYNNEI. This CDR3 comprises 14 residues. CDR3 amino acids: CASSGGGATETQYF. CDR3 nucleotide sequence: TGTGCCAGCAGTGGCGGGGGGGCGACGGAGACCCAGTACTTC.

The chain recombines TRBV5-6 with TRBJ2-5; 9 bases are a match to TRBD2. The germline CDR1 and CDR2 sequences are SGHDT and YYEEEE. With V trimmed by 0 bases and J by 2 bases, 2 bases remained unmatched. This CDR3 is built from 15 residues. The CDR3 DNA is TGTGCCAGCAGCTTGGGGCTAGCGGGACAAGAGACCCAGTACTTC. It encodes CASSLGLAGQETQYF.

In this sample, this clone turned up once. The rearrangement uses TRBV5-4 and TRBJ2-2; 9 positions match TRBD1. The germline V gene has CDR1 SGHNT and CDR2 YYREEE (reference sequence). Trimming removed 3 bases from V and 5 bases from J; junction bases left unmatched: 5. The CDR3 totals 15 residues. The CDR3 loop is CASSWTGVTTGELFF. The CDR3 coding sequence is TGTGCCAGCAGCTGGACAGGGGTCACGACCGGGGAGCTGTTTTTT.

The DNA for the CDR3 is TGCGCCAGCAGCTTGTCGGGCAGGGAACTCCACGAGCAGTACTTC. This translates into CASSLSGRELHEQYF. The chain recombines TRBV5-1 with TRBJ2-7; D perhaps matches TRBD1 (5 bases). The CDR3 loop spans 15 amino acids. V was pared by 1 base and J by 5 bases, with 16 bases between. Looked up from germline, CDR1 is SGHRS and CDR2 is YFSETQ.

The rearrangement links TRBV10-3 to TRBJ2-2, with D perhaps TRBD1 (6 bases). The germline gives CDR1 ENHRY, CDR2 SYGVKD. With 4 bases removed from V and 6 bases from J, the gap between germline ends came to 9 bases. The CDR3 totals 13 residues. CDR3 sequence: CAISGQVSGELFF. The CDR3 DNA reads TGTGCCATCAGTGGACAGGTTTCCGGGGAGCTGTTTTTT.

This chain connects TRBV7-2 to TRBJ2-1, with 16 bases identical to TRBD2. The ends lost 1 base at V and 7 bases at J; junction bases unmatched: 10. Looked up from germline, CDR1 is SGHTA and CDR2 is FQGNSA. CDR3 length: 19 amino acids. CDR3 in amino acids: CASSLEWGLAGGVWNEQFF. The CDR3, as DNA: TGTGCCAGCAGCTTAGAATGGGGACTAGCGGGGGGGGTATGGAATGAGCAGTTCTTC.

The chain combines TRBV7-3 with TRBJ2-5; 10 nucleotides align to TRBD2. This CDR3 has 14 residues. Germline trimming cut 5 bases from V and 5 bases from J; bases unmatched to any gene: 5. Germline V lookup: CDR1 SGHTA, CDR2 FQGTGA. CDR3 sequence reads: CASSERGGHETQYF. The CDR3 DNA is TGTGCCAGCAGCGAGCGGGGGGGCCATGAGACCCAGTACTTC.

V gene TRBV5-6 combines with J gene TRBJ2-7, with D perhaps TRBD2 (6 bases). This CDR3 is 15 amino acids long. The germline V gene encodes CDR1 SGHDT and CDR2 YYEEEE. V was shortened by 2 bases and J by 2 bases, with 14 bases between the two germline ends. CDR3 sequence reads: CASSFLNGGAYEQYF. Written as DNA, the CDR3 is TGTGCCAGCAGCTTTTTAAACGGGGGAGCCTACGAGCAGTACTTC.

The CDR3 loop is CASRRAGGQVISSTDTQYF. The CDR3 bases are TGTGCCAGCAGAAGGGCTGGGGGACAGGTTATTTCTAGCACAGATACGCAGTATTTT. The chain has TRBV28 and TRBJ2-3; 8 positions match TRBD1. CDR1 and CDR2 from the germline V gene are MDHEN and SYDVKM. This CDR3 comprises 19 residues. With 6 bases clipped from V and 0 bases from J, the junction kept 17 bases outside the gene matches.

The rearrangement uses TRBV1 and TRBJ2-3; TRBD2 was called by the table and not checked on the DNA. TRBV1 is shown as a pseudogene. This CDR3 is 17 amino acids long. CDR3 amino acids: CTSSSYCVRGVTDTQYF. CDR3 in DNA: TGCACCAGCAGCTCATACTGCGTCCGGGGGGTTACAGATACGCAGTATTTT.

J is TRBJ2-5 and V is TRBV5-1; maybe TRBD1 (6 bases). The CDR3 is made up of 14 amino acids. Germline CDR1 and CDR2: SGHRS and YFSETQ. V dropped 3 bases and J dropped 2 bases, with 11 bases sitting between them. The CDR3 DNA is TGCGCCAGCAGCTCGAGGGGGAATCAAGAGACCCAGTACTTC. Protein sequence: CASSSRGNQETQYF. Looking up the rest from reference TRBV5-1 and TRBJ2-5 gives the full variable domain: KAGVTQTPRYLIKTRGQQVTLSCSPISGHRSVSWYQQTPGQGLQFLFEYFSETQRNKGNFPGRFSGRQFSNSRSEMNVSTLELGDSALYLCASSSRGNQETQYFGPGTRLLVL.